Following are 26 T cell receptor beta chains from one sample sequenced in a study of cytomegalovirus exposure and HLA in healthy donors. The PCR was carried out with 60 Vbeta primers and 13 Jbeta primers. Libraries were prepared by immunoSEQ multiplex PCR; TCRdb keeps only in-frame clonotypes and omits some of them. The sample has about 170,000 clones; about 88% are singletons. The sample was PBMCs. The receptors originated from a man aged 30 to 39 in good health and CMV-seropositive.

The chain recombines TRBV4-2 with TRBJ2-3; 12 nucleotides match TRBD2. This CDR3 contains 19 residues. Per the germline V gene, CDR1 is LGHNA and CDR2 is YNFKEQ. Trimming at V came to 2 bases and at J to 5 bases, leaving 14 bases not matched to a gene. CDR3: CASSQMASGRAGEVDTQYF. DNA of the CDR3: TGTGCCAGCAGCCAAATGGCTAGCGGGAGGGCCGGTGAAGTAGATACGCAGTATTTT.

The chain has TRBV5-4 and TRBJ2-3, with D perhaps matching TRBD2 (6 bases). V was pared by 4 bases and J by 3 bases, with 12 bases between. The CDR3 runs to 14 residues. Per the germline V gene, CDR1 is SGHNT and CDR2 is YYREEE (reference sequence). The chain's CDR3 is CASSKEGPTDTQYF. The DNA of the CDR3 is TGTGCCAGCAGCAAGGAGGGCCCTACAGATACGCAGTATTTT. The variable domain in full, with the rest retrieved from reference TRBV5-4 and TRBJ2-3, is ETGVTQSPTHLIKTRGQQVTLRCSSQSGHNTVSWYQQALGQGPQFIFQYYREEENGRGNFPPRFSGLQFPNYSSELNVNALELDDSALYLCASSKEGPTDTQYFGPGTRLTVL.

This clone was observed a few times. This chain connects TRBV10-1 to TRBJ2-7; D unclear. Germline loops: CDR1 WNHNN, CDR2 SYGVQD (reference sequence). The germline V and J ends were trimmed by 2 bases and 1 base, with 6 bases remaining between them. This CDR3 is 13 amino acids long. The CDR3 loop reads CASSEGESYEQYF. The CDR3 region has the DNA TGCGCCAGCAGTGAGGGAGAATCCTACGAGCAGTACTTC.

The sample holds one count of this clone. The gene calls are TRBV19 and TRBJ1-1; tentatively, D is TRBD1 (6 bases). CDR1 is LNHDA and CDR2 is SQIVND in the germline V gene (reference sequence). V dropped 5 bases and J dropped 6 bases, with 13 bases sitting between them. CDR3 length: 13 residues. The CDR3 sequence is CASSARTDSEAFF. Written as DNA, the CDR3 is TGTGCCAGTAGTGCCCGGACAGATTCTGAAGCTTTCTTT.

The genes are TRBV5-1 and TRBJ1-3, with D possibly being TRBD1 (6 bases). From germline, CDR1 is SGHRS and CDR2 YFSETQ. Trimming removed 5 bases at V and 0 bases at J, with 6 bases between. There are 13 residues in the CDR3. The CDR3 sequence: CASRQGSGNTIYF. CDR3 sequence (DNA): TGCGCCAGCAGACAGGGCTCTGGAAACACCATATATTTT.

This rearrangement joins TRBV28 to TRBJ1-5; D is ambiguous. The germline CDR1 and CDR2 sequences are MDHEN and SYDVKM. This CDR3 region has 16 residues. V was shortened by 5 bases and J by 0 bases, with 14 bases between the two germline ends. The CDR3 is CASSTESDYSNQPQHF. CDR3 nucleotides: TGTGCCAGCAGTACTGAGAGCGATTATAGCAATCAGCCCCAGCATTTT.

This rearrangement joins TRBV7-6 to TRBJ1-1; D gene uncertain. Trimming took 5 bases from V and 1 from J, leaving 8 bases between them. The CDR3 covers 13 residues. Germline V gives CDR1 SGHVS, CDR2 FNYEAQ. CDR3 sequence reads: CASSRRQNTEAFF. CDR3 nucleotides: TGTGCCAGCAGCCGCCGACAGAACACTGAAGCTTTCTTT.

CDR3 protein: CASSELIEGATEAFF. DNA of the CDR3: TGTGCCAGCAGTGAGCTGATCGAGGGGGCTACTGAAGCTTTCTTT. The chain couples TRBV6-1 to TRBJ1-1; 7 bases match TRBD1. The CDR3 spans 15 residues. Trimming at V came to 3 bases and at J to 5 bases, leaving 9 bases not matched to a gene. Germline V lookup: CDR1 MNHNS, CDR2 SASEGT.

This clone showed up just a few times. Compared with germline, one end of the junction differs, possibly owing to a read error. The rearrangement uses TRBV7-7 and TRBJ2-3; tentative D call: TRBD2 (5 bases). Germline-derived CDR1 and CDR2 are SSHAT and FNYEAQ (reference sequence). This CDR3 region has 13 residues. The DNA for the CDR3 is TGTGCTAGCAGCTCCGGAGGTTCAGATACGCAGTATTTT. Encoded protein: CASSSGGSDTQYF.

The chain uses TRBV6-1 and TRBJ1-2; possible D gene TRBD1, 6 bases. From germline, CDR1 is MNHNS and CDR2 SASEGT. Trimming took 10 bases from V and 4 from J, leaving 22 bases between them. The CDR3 totals 15 residues. The CDR3 DNA sequence: TGTGCCAACTCGGGCTCCCTTAGGGGGGGCTATGGCTACACCTTC. It encodes CANSGSLRGGYGYTF.

The chain uses TRBV10-1 and TRBJ2-7; D unclear. CDR1 is WNHNN and CDR2 is SYGVQD in the germline V gene (reference sequence). Trimming cost V 3 bases and J 5 bases, with 11 bases left between them. There are 13 residues in the CDR3. For the CDR3, the DNA is TGCGCCAGCAGTGATTGGAGAACGAACGAGCAGTACTTC. It encodes CASSDWRTNEQYF.

The chain is built from TRBV15 and TRBJ1-2; D possibly corresponds to TRBD1 (6 bases). The CDR3 is 13 amino acids. Looked up from germline, CDR1 is LNHNV and CDR2 is YYDKDF (reference sequence). Trimming stripped 3 bases from V and 8 bases from J, with 13 bases between. The CDR3, as DNA: TGTGCCACCAGCAGCGGCAGGGGCGGGGGCTACACCTTC. Its translation is CATSSGRGGGYTF.

With regard to this clone: Relative to the germline gene, one junction end is altered; a read error may explain this. V usage is TRBV7-9 and J usage is TRBJ1-1, with a weak D call TRBD1 (5 bases). This CDR3 has 13 amino acids. Looked up from germline, CDR1 is SEHNR and CDR2 is FQNEAQ (reference sequence). CDR3 sequence reads: CSSSLGEGTEAFF. CDR3 DNA: TGTTCCAGCAGCTTGGGGGAGGGCACTGAAGCTTTCTTT.

Concerning this clone: The junction does not match germline at one end; this may be a read error. The rearrangement uses TRBV7-9 and TRBJ2-2; TRBD2 might be the D (6 bases). Germline CDR1 is SEHNR and CDR2 is FQNEAQ (reference sequence). This CDR3 has 16 amino acids. The CDR3 DNA sequence: TGTTCCAGCAGCTTAGGACTACCTGCGAACACCGGGGAGCTGTTTTTT. This codes for CSSSLGLPANTGELFF.

V and J are TRBV15 and TRBJ2-5; D not certain. The CDR3 has 13 amino acids. With 0 bases removed from V and 4 bases from J, the gap between germline ends came to 6 bases. Germline V lookup: CDR1 LNHNV, CDR2 YYDKDF (reference sequence). The CDR3, as DNA: TGTGCCACCAGCAGAGATCGGTCAGAGACCCAGTACTTC. This sequence encodes CATSRDRSETQYF.

The V gene is TRBV15, the J gene TRBJ1-5, with D hard to call. V was shortened by 4 bases and J by 0 bases, with 10 bases between the two germline ends. Per germline, CDR1 LNHNV and CDR2 YYDKDF (reference sequence). The CDR3 extends over 15 amino acids. Written as DNA, the CDR3 is TGTGCCACCAGCATCCGGGTCAATAGCAATCAGCCCCAGCATTTT. Its protein product is CATSIRVNSNQPQHF. Together with reference TRBV15 and TRBJ1-5, the CDR3 gives the full variable domain: DAMVIQNPRYQVTQFGKPVTLSCSQTLNHNVMYWYQQKSSQAPKLLFHYYDKDFNNEADTPDNFQSRRPNTSFCFLDIRSPGLGDTAMYLCATSIRVNSNQPQHFGDGTRLSIL.

The CDR3 coding sequence is TGTGCCAGCGGAGGACTAGCGGGAGGGCCTAGGTCCGAGACCCAGTACTTC. Its protein is CASGGLAGGPRSETQYF. This chain uses TRBV2 with TRBJ2-5, with 15 bases fitting TRBD2. The trim removed 8 bases at V and 5 bases at J, leaving 12 bases unmatched. Germline V CDR1 and CDR2: SNHLY, FYNNEI. The CDR3 totals 17 residues.

The chain has TRBV5-6 and TRBJ2-7; D unclear. Germline CDR1 is SGHDT and CDR2 is YYEEEE. Trimming removed 0 bases from V and 0 bases from J, with 7 bases in between. CDR3 length: 14 residues. In nucleotides, the CDR3 is TGTGCCAGCAGCTTGGGACTGTTCTCCTACGAGCAGTACTTC. It encodes CASSLGLFSYEQYF.

The chain carries TRBV9 and TRBJ2-4; TRBD1 matches 7 bases. V dropped 0 bases and J dropped 8; count of bases not matched to a gene: 14. The germline CDR1 and CDR2 sequences are SGDLS and YYNGEE. This CDR3 region has 17 residues. The CDR3 coding sequence is TGTGCCAGCAGCGTAGCTACCGGTCCAGGGGGTAGGGACATTCAGTACTTC. Amino acids: CASSVATGPGGRDIQYF.

This chain joins TRBV7-6 and TRBJ1-2; 11 nucleotides align to TRBD1. The CDR3 has 14 amino acids. Germline V gene lookup returns CDR1 SGHVS and CDR2 FNYEAQ. The trim removed 4 bases at V and 8 bases at J, leaving 6 bases unmatched. CDR3 sequence reads: CASSYGQGAGGYTF. The DNA of the CDR3 is TGTGCCAGCAGCTACGGACAGGGGGCCGGAGGCTACACCTTC.

In its sample, this clone was seen a few times. The chain combines TRBV6-5 with TRBJ2-7; D unclear. CDR3 size: 13 residues. Trimming pared 10 bases from V and 0 bases from J, leaving 13 bases between. Per the germline V gene, CDR1 is MNHEY and CDR2 is SVGAGI. CDR3 residues: CATKTLGSYEQYV. Here the CDR3 DNA reads TGTGCCACCAAAACTCTAGGCTCCTACGAGCAGTACGTC.

The rearrangement joins TRBV11-3 to TRBJ2-5, with 13 positions matching TRBD2. J gave up 4 bases and V 5 bases, and 7 bases lay outside the gene matches. CDR1 is SGHNT, CDR2 YENEEA, per germline. This CDR3 has 16 residues. The CDR3 nucleotides are TGTGCCAGCAGCCTTAGACTAGCGGGAGGTGGAGAGACCCAGTACTTC. Translated: CASSLRLAGGGETQYF. The full variable domain, rest sourced from reference TRBV11-3 and TRBJ2-5, is EAGVVQSPRYKIIEKKQPVAFWCNPISGHNTLYWYLQNLGQGPELLIRYENEEAVDDSQLPKDRFSAERLKGVDSTLKIQPAELGDSAVYLCASSLRLAGGGETQYFGPGTRLLVL.

The chain combines TRBV9 with TRBJ2-3; possible D gene TRBD2, 5 bases. This CDR3 has 14 residues. The V gene's germline CDR1 is SGDLS and CDR2 YYNGEE. Between the trimmed V and J ends, which lost 4 bases and 0 bases, there was a span of 9 bases. CDR3 region: CASSPLGSTDTQYF. The CDR3 nucleotides are TGTGCCAGCAGCCCACTAGGGAGCACAGATACGCAGTATTTT.

This clone was detected only a few times. The V and J genes are TRBV10-1 and TRBJ2-1; 11 positions agree with TRBD2. The CDR3 is 13 amino acids. Losses at the gene ends were 8 bases for V and 7 bases for J; bases not matched to a gene: 4. CDR1 is WNHNN and CDR2 is SYGVQD in the germline V gene (reference sequence). The CDR3 sequence: CASGVAGGNEQFF. CDR3 DNA sequence: TGCGCCAGCGGGGTAGCGGGAGGGAATGAGCAGTTCTTC.

V usage is TRBV5-8 and J usage is TRBJ2-3; 14 nucleotides match TRBD2. This CDR3 comprises 18 residues. CDR1 SGHTS and CDR2 YDEGEE come from the germline V gene. V lost 0 bases, J lost 2 bases, and 5 bases stayed unmatched. CDR3 residues: CASSLGLAGGLTTDTQYF. The CDR3 DNA reads as TGTGCCAGCAGCTTGGGACTAGCGGGAGGGCTAACCACAGATACGCAGTATTTT.

This rearrangement joins TRBV9 to TRBJ2-1; 12 bases align to TRBD1. The CDR3 is made up of 16 amino acids. Germline values: CDR1 SGDLS, CDR2 YYNGEE. Losses at the gene ends were 4 bases for V and 9 bases for J; bases not matched to a gene: 11. CDR3 coding DNA: TGTGCCAGCAGCTTGAGGGGACAGGGGGCTCGGAGTGAGCAGTTCTTC. It specifies CASSLRGQGARSEQFF.